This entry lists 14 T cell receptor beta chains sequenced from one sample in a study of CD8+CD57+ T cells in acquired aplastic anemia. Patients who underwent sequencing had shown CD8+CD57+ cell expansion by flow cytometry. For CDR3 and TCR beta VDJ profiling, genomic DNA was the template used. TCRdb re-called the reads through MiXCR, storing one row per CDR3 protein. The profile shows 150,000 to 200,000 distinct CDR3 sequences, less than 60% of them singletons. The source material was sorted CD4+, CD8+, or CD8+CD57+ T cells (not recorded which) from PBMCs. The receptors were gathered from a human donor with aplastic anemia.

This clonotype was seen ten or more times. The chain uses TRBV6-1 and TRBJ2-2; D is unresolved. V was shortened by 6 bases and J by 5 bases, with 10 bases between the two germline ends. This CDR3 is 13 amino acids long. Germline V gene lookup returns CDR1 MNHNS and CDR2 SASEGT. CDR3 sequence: CASRTTETGELFF. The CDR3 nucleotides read TGTGCCAGCAGAACAACCGAGACCGGGGAGCTGTTTTTT.

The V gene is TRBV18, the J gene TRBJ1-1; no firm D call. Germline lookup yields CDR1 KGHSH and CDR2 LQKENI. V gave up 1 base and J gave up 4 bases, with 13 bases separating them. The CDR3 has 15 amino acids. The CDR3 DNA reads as TGTGCCAGCTCACCACTGGAACGGAAGAGCACTGAAGCTTTCTTT. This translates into CASSPLERKSTEAFF. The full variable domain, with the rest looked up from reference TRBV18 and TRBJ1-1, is NAGVMQNPRHLVRRRGQEARLRCSPMKGHSHVYWYRQLPEEGLKFMVYLQKENIIDESGMPKERFSAEFPKEGPSILRIQQVVRGDSAAYFCASSPLERKSTEAFFGQGTRLTVV.

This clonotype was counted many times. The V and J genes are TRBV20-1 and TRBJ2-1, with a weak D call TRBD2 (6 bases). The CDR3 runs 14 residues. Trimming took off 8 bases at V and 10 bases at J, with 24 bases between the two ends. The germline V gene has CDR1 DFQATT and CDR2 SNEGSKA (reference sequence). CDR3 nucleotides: TGCAGTTTAACCGGAGGGCCCTCTTTTAACGAGCAGTTCTTC. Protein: CSLTGGPSFNEQFF.

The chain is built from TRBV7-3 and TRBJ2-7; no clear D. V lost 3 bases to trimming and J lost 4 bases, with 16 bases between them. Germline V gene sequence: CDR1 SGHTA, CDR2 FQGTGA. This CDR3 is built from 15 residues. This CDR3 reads CASSFSPLVGYEQYF. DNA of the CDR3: TGTGCCAGCAGCTTCTCGCCCTTGGTGGGATACGAGCAGTACTTC.

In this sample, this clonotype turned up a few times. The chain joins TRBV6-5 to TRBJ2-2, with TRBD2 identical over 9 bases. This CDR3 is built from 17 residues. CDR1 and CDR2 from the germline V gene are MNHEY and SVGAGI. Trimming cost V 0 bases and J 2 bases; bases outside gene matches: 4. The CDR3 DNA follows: TGTGCCAGCAGTTACTCTAGCGGGAGAATAAACACCGGGGAGCTGTTTTTT. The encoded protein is CASSYSSGRINTGELFF.

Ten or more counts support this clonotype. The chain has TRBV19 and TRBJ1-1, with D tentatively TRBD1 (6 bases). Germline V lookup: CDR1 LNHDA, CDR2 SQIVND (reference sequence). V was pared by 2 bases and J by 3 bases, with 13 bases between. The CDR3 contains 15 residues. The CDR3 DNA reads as TGTGCCAGTAGTATATATGGAGGGGGGGACACTGAAGCTTTCTTT. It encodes CASSIYGGGDTEAFF.

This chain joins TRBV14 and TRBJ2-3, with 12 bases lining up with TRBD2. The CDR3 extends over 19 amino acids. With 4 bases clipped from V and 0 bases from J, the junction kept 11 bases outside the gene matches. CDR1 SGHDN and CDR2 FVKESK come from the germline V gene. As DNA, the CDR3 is TGTGCCAGCAGCCCCCTATCCGGGACTAGCGGGCCAAGCACAGATACGCAGTATTTT. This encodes CASSPLSGTSGPSTDTQYF.

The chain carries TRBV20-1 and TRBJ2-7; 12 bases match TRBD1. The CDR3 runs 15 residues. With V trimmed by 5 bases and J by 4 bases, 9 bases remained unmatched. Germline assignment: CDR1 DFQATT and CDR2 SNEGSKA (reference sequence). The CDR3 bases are TGCAGTGCTGAATCGGGGACAGGGGGCGCATACGAGCAGTACTTC. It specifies CSAESGTGGAYEQYF.

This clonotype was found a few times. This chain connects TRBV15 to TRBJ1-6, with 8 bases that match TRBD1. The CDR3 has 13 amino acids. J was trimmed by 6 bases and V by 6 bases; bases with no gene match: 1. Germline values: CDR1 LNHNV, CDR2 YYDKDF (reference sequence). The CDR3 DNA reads TGTGCCACCAGTACAGGGGGTAATTCACCCCTCCACTTT. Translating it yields CATSTGGNSPLHF.

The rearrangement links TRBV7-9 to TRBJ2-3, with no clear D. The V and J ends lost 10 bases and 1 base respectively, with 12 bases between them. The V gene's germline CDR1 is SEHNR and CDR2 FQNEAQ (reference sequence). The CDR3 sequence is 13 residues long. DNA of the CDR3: TGTGCCATCACGGGCCTAGGCACAGATACGCAGTATTTT. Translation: CAITGLGTDTQYF.

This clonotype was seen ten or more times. CDR3 bases: TGTGCCAGCAGTGACGAGGTGGCAGCCCTGAACACTGAAGCTTTCTTT. Translating it yields CASSDEVAALNTEAFF. V gene TRBV6-4 combines with J gene TRBJ1-1, with D unclear. V was cut by 2 bases and J by 0 bases, with 13 bases left in between. Germline V lookup: CDR1 MRHNA, CDR2 SNTAGT. The CDR3 is 16 residues long.

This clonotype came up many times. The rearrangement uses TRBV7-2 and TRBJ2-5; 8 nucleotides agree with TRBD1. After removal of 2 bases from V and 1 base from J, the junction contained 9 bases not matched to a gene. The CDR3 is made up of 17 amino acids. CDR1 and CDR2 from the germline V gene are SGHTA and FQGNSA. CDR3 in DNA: TGTGCCAGCAGCTTAAAAAACCCAGGGGGCACCCAAGAGACCCAGTACTTC. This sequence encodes CASSLKNPGGTQETQYF.

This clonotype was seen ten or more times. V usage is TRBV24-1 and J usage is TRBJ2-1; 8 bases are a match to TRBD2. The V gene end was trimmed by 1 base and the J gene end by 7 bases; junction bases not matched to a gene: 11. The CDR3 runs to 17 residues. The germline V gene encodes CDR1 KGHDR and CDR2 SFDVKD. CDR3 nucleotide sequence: TGTGCCACCAGTGATTTAGACCGGGAGGGTCTTTGGAATGAGCAGTTCTTC. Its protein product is CATSDLDREGLWNEQFF.

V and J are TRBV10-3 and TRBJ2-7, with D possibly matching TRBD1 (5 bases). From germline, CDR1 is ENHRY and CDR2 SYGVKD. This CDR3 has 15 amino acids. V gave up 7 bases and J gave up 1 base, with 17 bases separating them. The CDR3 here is CAITQTAAHSYEQYF. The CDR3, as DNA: TGTGCCATCACGCAGACAGCCGCCCATTCCTACGAGCAGTACTTC.